The T cell receptor beta chain under discussion was sequenced for a study of Graves' ophthalmopathy and Graves' hyperthyroidism. Study-level findings and limits: Also, most clonotypes expanded in the thyroid above 0.001 frequency appeared in blood.

This clonotype came up many times. What it binds is unknown. Researchers took RNA transcripts and amplified TCR beta CDR3 regions from them. First-round RT-PCR used HTBI primers; second-round multiplex PCR followed. TCRdb passed the multiplex PCR reads through MiXCR, listing each CDR3 protein once. This sample has roughly 700,000 distinct CDR3 sequences; roughly 41% occur once, and the top ten carry roughly 45%. Per the germline V gene, CDR1 is SQVTM and CDR2 is ANQGSEA. The CDR3 extends over 16 amino acids. V dropped 7 bases and J dropped 1; count of bases not matched to a gene: 15. This clonotype was sampled from an adult man with Graves' ophthalmopathy. The V and J genes are TRBV29-1 and TRBJ2-7, with 8 bases lining up with TRBD2. The sample taken for sequencing was peripheral blood. The CDR3 is CSAEGIGGGRSYEQYF. In DNA, the CDR3 is TGCAGCGCTGAGGGCATTGGCGGGGGGCGATCCTACGAGCAGTACTTC.